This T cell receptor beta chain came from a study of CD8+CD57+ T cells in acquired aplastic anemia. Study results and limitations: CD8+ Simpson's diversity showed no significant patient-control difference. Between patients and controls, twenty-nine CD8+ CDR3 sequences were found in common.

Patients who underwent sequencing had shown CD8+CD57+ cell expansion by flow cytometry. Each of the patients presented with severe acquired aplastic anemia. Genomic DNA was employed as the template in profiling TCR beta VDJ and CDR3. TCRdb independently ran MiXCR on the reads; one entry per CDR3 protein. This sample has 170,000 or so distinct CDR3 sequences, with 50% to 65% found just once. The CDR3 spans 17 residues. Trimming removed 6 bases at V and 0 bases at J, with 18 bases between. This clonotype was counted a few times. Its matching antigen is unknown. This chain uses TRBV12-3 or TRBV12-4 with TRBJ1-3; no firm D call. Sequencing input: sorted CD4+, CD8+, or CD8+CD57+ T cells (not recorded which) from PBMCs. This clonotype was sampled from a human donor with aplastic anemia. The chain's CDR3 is CASSSYRTASSGNTIYF. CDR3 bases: TGTGCCAGCAGCTCATATAGGACCGCGAGCTCTGGAAACACCATATATTTT.